This T cell receptor beta chain was retrieved from a study of blood T cell repertoires in COVID-19 (dated by TCRdb to the early 2020s). Turning to the overall study: Samples covering the acute and convalescent phases of COVID-19 were provided by collaborators in the United States, Italy and Spain. The material from the prospective study consisted of cDNA or gDNA derived from T cells, B-cell-depleted T cells, or PBMCs. Subjects who had been exposed to COVID-19, were actively infected with it, or had recovered from it provided the deeply sampled blood TCRbeta repertoires that made up the dataset. A freely available public database, intended as a resource for researchers studying the immune response to SARS-CoV-2, is where the repertoires were released. Samples came from the ongoing ImmuneRACE study (first 160 participants) plus 1,254 subjects from 6 global collaborators. Sample metadata almost always included a de-identified subject ID, COVID-19 status, age in years and sex. Where available, HLA class I and class II types were obtained from metadata supplied by the sample provider rather than from assay-based typing.

Collaborating institutions collected whole blood in K2EDTA tubes following their own protocols. For TCRbeta analysis, collaborators shipped samples as frozen whole blood, isolated PBMCs, or DNA extracted from either of those sample types. V loses 4 bases at its end and J loses 1 base; junction bases beyond the gene matches: 10. The CDR3 numbers 16 residues from cysteine through phenylalanine. Just the 48-base CDR3 DNA is kept, in frame starting at base 1. Sequences MNHEY (CDR1) and SMNVEV (CDR2) are obtained from the germline V gene (reference sequence). Here is what the overall study found, with its caveats: How much clinical and demographic metadata was included differed by source and by participant, and the metadata was provided uncurated.

As concerns this clone: It lacks a known antigen. Base quality data are lacking; no much larger clone is found one base away.

The immunoSEQ Assay, a bias-controlled multiplex PCR, was used to amplify TCRbeta CDR3 regions from genomic DNA. In the paper's pipeline: Nucleated cell counts per sample were estimated from amplification of reference gene primers within the assay. To quantify the absolute abundance of each unique TCRbeta CDR3 rearrangement, sequence reads were collapsed and filtered. For each sample, productive Simpson clonality was calculated as the square root of Simpson's diversity index across productive rearrangements. TCRdb stores this immuneACCESS table with in-frame sequences only. Part of the clones is absent; in the studies checked, under half of the shortfall reflects unresolved V genes, and no reason is known for the rest. The V and J calls and clone size come from that table; D and trimming were worked out from the DNA. The sample data list fewer than 300,000 clones, and approximately 87% of these were observed just once. Of the sample, 2% to 3% is held by the ten largest clones.

The receptor comes from a woman aged 70-85 years with active or convalescent COVID-19. Sequencing was done on a sample of peripheral blood. The chain joins TRBV27 to TRBJ2-7, with 7 bases in between that match TRBD2. The base sequence is TGTGCCAGCAGTTCACAATGGGGGGGGAGGTCCTACGAGCAGTACTTC. This encodes CASSSQWGGRSYEQYF.